This T cell receptor beta chain was profiled in a study of spatial heterogeneity in lung cancer. Time point in this sample: sample taken at primary tumor resection. Sequencing was performed on whole RNA extracted from tumor and nontumor lung tissue, or from frozen PBMC, and the material was left unsorted. Notes on the study in general: At tumor resection, ubiquitous expanded TCRs were detected in blood more often than later.

The junction had 5 bases not matched to a gene; V was cut back by 4 bases and J by 4 bases. This CDR3 region has 15 residues. Germline V gene sequence: CDR1 MDHEN, CDR2 SYDVKM. A unique molecular identifier was attached to every TCR cDNA molecule. One entry per CDR3 protein, called by TCRdb with MiXCR from the 5' RACE reads. The repertoire has approximately 90,000 distinct CDR3 sequences, 7% to 9% of them found once; the top ten carry 6.9%. This clonotype was picked up many times. The antigen is undetermined. The starting material was PBMCs, obtained at surgery. This TCR came from a male donor with early-stage non-small cell lung cancer. V is TRBV28 and J is TRBJ2-2; 8 bases map to TRBD1. CDR3 bases: TGTGCCAGCAGTTCCCGGGACAGGAGCACCGGGGAGCTGTTTTTT. This gives the protein CASSSRDRSTGELFF.